What follows are 18 T cell receptor beta chains derived from one specimen sequenced in a study of T cell clonotyping in hematopoietic cell transplantation. Sequencing was performed with immunoSEQ multiplex PCR; in TCRdb, only in-frame clones are kept and a portion is missing. The table records approximately 10,000 clones, around 87% of them present only once. Time point here: recipient sample about 28 days before transplant, after cytoreduction. The source material was peripheral blood mononuclear cells, sampled before stem cell transplant. These receptors were collected from a woman in her fifties or sixties with chronic myeloid leukemia. Some clones in this sample may be carry-over from other donors' samples.

The chain is built from TRBV5-4 and TRBJ2-7; the match to TRBD2 covers 7 bases. The CDR3 is 13 residues long. J was trimmed by 6 bases and V by 4 bases; bases with no gene match: 7. The V gene's germline CDR1 is SGHNT and CDR2 YYREEE (reference sequence). DNA for the CDR3: TGTGCCAGCAGCCCGGAGCGGGATCCCGAGCAGTACTTC. Translated, it gives CASSPERDPEQYF.

The rearrangement links TRBV9 to TRBJ2-7; 10 bases agree with TRBD2. Germline CDR1 is SGDLS and CDR2 is YYNGEE. The V and J ends lost 0 bases and 2 bases, in that order; junction bases with no gene match: 5. The CDR3 spans 16 residues. The CDR3 reads CASSVGGSGRPYEQYF. CDR3 nucleotide sequence: TGTGCCAGCAGCGTAGGCGGTAGCGGGAGGCCCTACGAGCAGTACTTC.

The chain joins TRBV6-5 to TRBJ2-1; D is unclear. Germline V gene sequence: CDR1 MNHEY, CDR2 SVGAGI. The CDR3 length is 15 residues. V was clipped by 0 bases and J by 9 bases, with 15 bases between them. The CDR3 coding sequence is TGTGCCAGCAGTTACTCTTTCTTAATGGGTAGTGAGCAGTTCTTC. Its protein product is CASSYSFLMGSEQFF.

V and J are TRBV28 and TRBJ2-3; the D gene is possibly TRBD1 (6 bases). This CDR3 contains 15 residues. V dropped 4 bases and J dropped 1 base, with 12 bases sitting between them. Germline CDR1 and CDR2: MDHEN and SYDVKM. The CDR3 sequence: CASSSAGAGTDTQYF. CDR3 coding DNA: TGTGCCAGCAGTTCCGCAGGGGCAGGCACAGATACGCAGTATTTT.

The chain uses TRBV5-1 and TRBJ1-1; 11 bases map to TRBD1. Germline trimming cut 4 bases from V and 10 bases from J; bases unmatched to any gene: 9. The V gene's germline CDR1 is SGHRS and CDR2 YFSETQ. The CDR3 is 14 residues long. CDR3 amino acids: CASSARDRGLVAFF. Written as DNA, the CDR3 is TGCGCCAGCAGCGCCCGGGACAGGGGGTTAGTAGCTTTCTTT.

J is TRBJ2-1 and V is TRBV5-1, with 8 bases matching TRBD2. The trim removed 4 bases at V and 6 bases at J, leaving 12 bases unmatched. Germline-derived CDR1 and CDR2 are SGHRS and YFSETQ. The CDR3 sequence is 16 residues long. The CDR3 region is CASSPLLSGGPNEQFF. The CDR3 region has the DNA TGCGCCAGCAGCCCCCTTCTTTCGGGAGGGCCCAATGAGCAGTTCTTC.

This sequence joins TRBV5-4 and TRBJ2-5, with 12 bases lining up with TRBD1. V lost 4 bases, J lost 5 bases, and 6 bases stayed unmatched. The CDR3 totals 15 residues. Germline values: CDR1 SGHNT, CDR2 YYREEE (reference sequence). As DNA, the CDR3 is TGTGCCAGCAGCGGGCGGGACAGGGGGCGCGAGACCCAGTACTTC. As protein: CASSGRDRGRETQYF.

This clone is a singleton in its sample. The chain links TRBV4-3 to TRBJ2-2; 11 bases are a match to TRBD2. With 2 bases clipped from V and 4 bases from J, the junction kept 9 bases outside the gene matches. Germline loops: CDR1 LGHNA, CDR2 YSLEER. The CDR3 contains 18 residues. The CDR3 loop reads CASSQLLAGGPITGELFF. The CDR3 DNA reads TGCGCCAGCAGCCAACTCTTAGCGGGAGGGCCGATCACCGGGGAGCTGTTTTTT.

The chain employs TRBV21-1 and TRBJ1-4; TRBD1 reflects the table's D call only, with no check against the DNA. TRBV21-1 is listed as a pseudogene. This CDR3 contains 18 residues. DNA for the CDR3: TGTGCCAGCAGCAAACAGGAAGATTGGGACAAGGTGAATGAAAAACTGTTTTTT. It encodes CASSKQEDWDKVNEKLFF.

The chain uses TRBV9 and TRBJ1-2, with TRBD1 matching 7 bases. Germline V gene data show CDR1 as SGDLS and CDR2 as YYNGEE. This CDR3 region has 15 residues. J was trimmed by 7 bases and V by 0 bases; bases with no gene match: 9. The CDR3 sequence: CASSVGLGGATGYTF. In nucleotides, the CDR3 is TGTGCCAGCAGCGTAGGACTAGGGGGCGCGACTGGCTACACCTTC.

This chain links TRBV28 with TRBJ2-5; 7 positions agree with TRBD1. This CDR3 contains 14 residues. The germline V gene has CDR1 MDHEN and CDR2 SYDVKM. Trimming at V came to 0 bases and at J to 2 bases, leaving 0 bases not matched to a gene. Here the CDR3 reads CASSLWTGQETQYF. DNA of the CDR3: TGTGCCAGCAGTTTATGGACAGGGCAAGAGACCCAGTACTTC.

CDR3 sequence reads: CASSIEARSPGQPQHF. For the CDR3, the DNA is TGTGCCAGTAGTATAGAGGCCAGGAGCCCCGGGCAGCCCCAGCATTTT. The chain couples TRBV19 to TRBJ1-5; D call uncertain. This CDR3 has 16 amino acids. Germline CDR1 is LNHDA and CDR2 is SQIVND (reference sequence). V gave up 0 bases and J gave up 7 bases, with 16 bases separating them.

In this sample, this clone is large. The V gene is TRBV18, the J gene TRBJ2-2; TRBD1 matches 7 bases. This CDR3 is built from 15 residues. CDR1 is KGHSH and CDR2 is LQKENI in the germline V gene. Trimming removed 5 bases from V and 1 base from J; junction bases left unmatched: 4. The CDR3 nucleotides are TGTGCCAGCTCATCAGACAGGGAGAACACCGGGGAGCTGTTTTTT. This codes for CASSSDRENTGELFF.

This CDR3 is CASSSSLRQGYTGELFF. CDR3 nucleotides: TGTGCCAGCAGCTCTTCCCTGCGACAGGGATACACCGGGGAGCTGTTTTTT. The chain combines TRBV11-2 with TRBJ2-2; the match to TRBD1 covers 7 bases. Unmatched junction bases numbered 11, after V lost 4 bases and J lost 3 bases. This CDR3 is 17 amino acids long. Looked up from germline, CDR1 is SGHAT and CDR2 is FQNNGV.

This sequence joins TRBV6-5 and TRBJ1-1; tentative D call: TRBD1 (5 bases). V was clipped by 5 bases and J by 4 bases, with 11 bases between them. The CDR3 is 13 residues long. Per germline, CDR1 MNHEY and CDR2 SVGAGI. The CDR3 sequence is CASSARGLTEAFF. The CDR3 DNA reads as TGTGCCAGCAGTGCGAGGGGTCTCACTGAAGCTTTCTTT.

This chain links TRBV7-9 with TRBJ1-4; D may be TRBD1 (5 bases). The germline V gene encodes CDR1 SEHNR and CDR2 FQNEAQ (reference sequence). The CDR3 is 14 amino acids. V was clipped by 1 base and J by 7 bases, with 10 bases between them. CDR3 sequence reads: CASSLVRVGEKLFF. The CDR3 DNA reads as TGTGCCAGCAGCTTAGTCAGGGTCGGTGAAAAACTGTTTTTT.

The J gene is TRBJ2-7, the V gene TRBV6-6; D remains ambiguous. Germline CDR1 is MNHNY and CDR2 is SVGAGI (reference sequence). Trimming removed 6 bases from V and 3 bases from J, with 9 bases in between. This CDR3 is built from 12 residues. The CDR3 DNA reads TGTGCCAGCAGATGGGGTAACTACGAGCAGTACTTC. It encodes CASRWGNYEQYF.

The chain joins TRBV2 to TRBJ1-2, with unresolved D. Between the trimmed V and J ends, which lost 3 bases and 7 bases, there was a span of 15 bases. Germline V gene lookup returns CDR1 SNHLY and CDR2 FYNNEI. The CDR3 contains 14 residues. The CDR3 DNA reads TGTGCCAGCAGTGAGACGAGAAAGCAGGTTGGCTACACCTTC. Residues: CASSETRKQVGYTF.